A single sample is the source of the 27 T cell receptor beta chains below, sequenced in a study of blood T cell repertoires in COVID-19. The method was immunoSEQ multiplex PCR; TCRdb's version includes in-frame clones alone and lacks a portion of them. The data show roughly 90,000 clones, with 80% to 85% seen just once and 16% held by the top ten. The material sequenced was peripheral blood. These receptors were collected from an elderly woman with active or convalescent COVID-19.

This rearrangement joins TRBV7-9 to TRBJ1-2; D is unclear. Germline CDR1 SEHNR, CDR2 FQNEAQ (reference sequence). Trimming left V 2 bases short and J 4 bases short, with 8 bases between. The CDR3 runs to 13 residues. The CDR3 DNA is TGTGCCAGCAGCTTACCGGGGAGCTATGGCTACACCTTC. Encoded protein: CASSLPGSYGYTF.

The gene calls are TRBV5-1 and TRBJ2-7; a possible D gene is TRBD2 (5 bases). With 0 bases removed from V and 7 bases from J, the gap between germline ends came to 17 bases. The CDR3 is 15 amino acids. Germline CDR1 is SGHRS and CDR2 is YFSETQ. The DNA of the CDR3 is TGCGCCAGCAGCTTGGTCCCATTCAGCGGCGGAGAGCAGTACTTC. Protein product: CASSLVPFSGGEQYF. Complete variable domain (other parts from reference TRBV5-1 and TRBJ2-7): KAGVTQTPRYLIKTRGQQVTLSCSPISGHRSVSWYQQTPGQGLQFLFEYFSETQRNKGNFPGRFSGRQFSNSRSEMNVSTLELGDSALYLCASSLVPFSGGEQYFGPGTRLTVT.

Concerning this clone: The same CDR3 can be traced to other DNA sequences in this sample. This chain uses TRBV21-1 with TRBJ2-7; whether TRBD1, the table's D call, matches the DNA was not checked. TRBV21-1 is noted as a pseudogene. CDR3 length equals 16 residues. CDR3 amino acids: CASSKEGQGWAYEQYF. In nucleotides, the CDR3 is TGTGCCAGCAGCAAAGAGGGGCAGGGGTGGGCCTACGAGCAGTACTTC.

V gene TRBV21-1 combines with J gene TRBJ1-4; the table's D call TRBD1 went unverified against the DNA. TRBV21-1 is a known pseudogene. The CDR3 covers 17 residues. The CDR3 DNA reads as TGTGCCAGCAGCAAAGACGGCAGGTTGGAAGATAATGAAAAACTGTTTTTT. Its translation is CASSKDGRLEDNEKLFF.

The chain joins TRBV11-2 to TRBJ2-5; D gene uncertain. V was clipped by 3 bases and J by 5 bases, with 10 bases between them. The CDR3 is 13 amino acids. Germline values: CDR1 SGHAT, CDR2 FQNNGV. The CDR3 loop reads CASSFTELETQYF. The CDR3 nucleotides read TGTGCCAGCAGCTTTACTGAGTTGGAGACCCAGTACTTC. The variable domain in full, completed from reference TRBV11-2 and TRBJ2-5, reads EAGVAQSPRYKIIEKRQSVAFWCNPISGHATLYWYQQILGQGPKLLIQFQNNGVVDDSQLPKDRFSAERLKGVDSTLKIQPAKLEDSAVYLCASSFTELETQYFGPGTRLLVL.

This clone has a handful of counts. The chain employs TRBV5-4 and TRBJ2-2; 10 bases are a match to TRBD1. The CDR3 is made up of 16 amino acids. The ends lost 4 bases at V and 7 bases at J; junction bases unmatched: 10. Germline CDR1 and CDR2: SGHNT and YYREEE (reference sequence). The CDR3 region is CASSAGTGEGGGELFF. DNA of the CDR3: TGTGCCAGCAGCGCAGGGACAGGGGAAGGTGGCGGGGAGCTGTTTTTT.

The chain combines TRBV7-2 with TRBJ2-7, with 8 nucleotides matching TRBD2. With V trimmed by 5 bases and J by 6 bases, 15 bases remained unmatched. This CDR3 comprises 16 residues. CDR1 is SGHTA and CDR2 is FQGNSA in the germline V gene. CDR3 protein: CASSKSLAGGSSEQYF. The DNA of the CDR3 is TGTGCCAGCAGCAAATCCCTGGCGGGGGGCTCTAGCGAGCAGTACTTC.

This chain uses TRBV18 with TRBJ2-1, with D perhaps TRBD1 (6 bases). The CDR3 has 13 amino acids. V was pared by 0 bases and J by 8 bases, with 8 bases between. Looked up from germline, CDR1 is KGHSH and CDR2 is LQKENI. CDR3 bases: TGTGCCAGCTCACCACCGTCAGGGGATGAGCAGTTCTTC. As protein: CASSPPSGDEQFF. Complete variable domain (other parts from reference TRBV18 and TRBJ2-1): NAGVMQNPRHLVRRRGQEARLRCSPMKGHSHVYWYRQLPEEGLKFMVYLQKENIIDESGMPKERFSAEFPKEGPSILRIQQVVRGDSAAYFCASSPPSGDEQFFGPGTRLTVL.

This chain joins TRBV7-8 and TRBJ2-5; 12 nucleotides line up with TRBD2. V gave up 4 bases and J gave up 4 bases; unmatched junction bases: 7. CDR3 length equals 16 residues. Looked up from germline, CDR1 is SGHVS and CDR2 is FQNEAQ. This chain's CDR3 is CASSSTSGRWIETQYF. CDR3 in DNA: TGTGCCAGCAGCTCTACTAGCGGGAGGTGGATAGAGACCCAGTACTTC.

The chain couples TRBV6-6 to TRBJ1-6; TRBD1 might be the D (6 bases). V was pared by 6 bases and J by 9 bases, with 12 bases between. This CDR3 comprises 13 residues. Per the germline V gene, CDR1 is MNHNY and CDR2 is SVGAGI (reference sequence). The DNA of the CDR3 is TGTGCCAGCAGCTCTACAGGGTTTTCACCCCTCCACTTT. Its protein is CASSSTGFSPLHF.

The CDR3 DNA sequence: TGTGCCAGCAGTCCGGGGGGGACCTACTATGGCTACACCTTC. Its protein is CASSPGGTYYGYTF. This chain joins TRBV2 and TRBJ1-2, with D perhaps TRBD1 (5 bases). Germline V gene sequence: CDR1 SNHLY, CDR2 FYNNEI. Trimming took off 5 bases at V and 3 bases at J, with 13 bases between the two ends. The CDR3 has 14 residues. Full variable domain (remainder filled in from reference TRBV2 and TRBJ1-2): EPEVTQTPSHQVTQMGQEVILRCVPISNHLYFYWYRQILGQKVEFLVSFYNNEISEKSEIFDDQFSVERPDGSNFTLKIRSTKLEDSAMYFCASSPGGTYYGYTFGSGTRLTVV.

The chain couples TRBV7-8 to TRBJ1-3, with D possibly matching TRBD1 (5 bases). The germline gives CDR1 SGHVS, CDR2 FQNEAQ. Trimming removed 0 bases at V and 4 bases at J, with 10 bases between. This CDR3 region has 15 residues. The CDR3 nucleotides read TGTGCCAGCAGCTTAGCGCAGGGTTCAGGAAACACCATATATTTT. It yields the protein CASSLAQGSGNTIYF.

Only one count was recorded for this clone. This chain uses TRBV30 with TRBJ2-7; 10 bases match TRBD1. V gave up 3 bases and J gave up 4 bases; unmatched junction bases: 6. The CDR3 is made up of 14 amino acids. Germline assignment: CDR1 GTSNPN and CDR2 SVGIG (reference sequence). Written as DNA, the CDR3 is TGTGCCTGGAGCCCAGGACAGGGGGAGTACGAGCAGTACTTC. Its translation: CAWSPGQGEYEQYF.

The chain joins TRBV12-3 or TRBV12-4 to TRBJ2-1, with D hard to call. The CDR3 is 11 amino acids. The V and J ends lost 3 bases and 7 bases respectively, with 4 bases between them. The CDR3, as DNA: TGTGCCAGCAGTTTCGGTAATGAGCAGTTCTTC. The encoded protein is CASSFGNEQFF.

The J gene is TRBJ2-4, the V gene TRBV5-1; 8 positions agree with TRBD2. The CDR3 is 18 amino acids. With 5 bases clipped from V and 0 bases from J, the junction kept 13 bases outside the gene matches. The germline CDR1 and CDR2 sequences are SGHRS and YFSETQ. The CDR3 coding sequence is TGCGCCAGCAGTCCCGGTCCTAGCGGGCCACTAGCCAAAAACATTCAGTACTTC. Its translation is CASSPGPSGPLAKNIQYF.

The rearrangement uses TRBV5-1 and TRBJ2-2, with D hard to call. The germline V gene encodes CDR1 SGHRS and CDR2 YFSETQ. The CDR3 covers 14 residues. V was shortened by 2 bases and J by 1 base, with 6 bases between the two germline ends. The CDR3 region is CASSFSLNTGELFF. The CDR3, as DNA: TGCGCCAGCAGCTTCAGTCTGAACACCGGGGAGCTGTTTTTT.

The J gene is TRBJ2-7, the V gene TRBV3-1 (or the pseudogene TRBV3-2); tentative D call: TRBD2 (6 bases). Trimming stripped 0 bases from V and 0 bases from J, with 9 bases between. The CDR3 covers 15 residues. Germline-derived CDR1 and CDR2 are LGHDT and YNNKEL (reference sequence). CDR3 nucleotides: TGTGCCAGCAGCCAAGAGCGGGGTTGCTCCTACGAGCAGTACTTC. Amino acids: CASSQERGCSYEQYF.

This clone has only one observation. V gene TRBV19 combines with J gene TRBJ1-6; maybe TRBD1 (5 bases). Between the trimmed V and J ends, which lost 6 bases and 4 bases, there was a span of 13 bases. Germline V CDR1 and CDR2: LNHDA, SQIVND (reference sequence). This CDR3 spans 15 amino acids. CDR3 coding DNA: TGTGCCAGTAGGGTACAGGCGACATATAATTCACCCCTCCACTTT. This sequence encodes CASRVQATYNSPLHF.

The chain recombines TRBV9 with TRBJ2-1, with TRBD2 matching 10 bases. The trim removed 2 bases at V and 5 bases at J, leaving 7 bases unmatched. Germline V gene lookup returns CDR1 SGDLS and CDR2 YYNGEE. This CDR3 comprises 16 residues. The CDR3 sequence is CASSVGSGRIDNEQFF. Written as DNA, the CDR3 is TGTGCCAGCAGCGTTGGTAGCGGGAGGATCGACAATGAGCAGTTCTTC.

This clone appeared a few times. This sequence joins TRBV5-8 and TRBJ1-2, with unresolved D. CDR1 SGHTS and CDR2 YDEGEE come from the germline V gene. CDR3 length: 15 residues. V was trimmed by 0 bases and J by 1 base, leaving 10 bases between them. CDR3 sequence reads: CASSLVRPDNYGYTF. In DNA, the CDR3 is TGTGCCAGCAGCTTGGTGAGGCCCGATAACTATGGCTACACCTTC. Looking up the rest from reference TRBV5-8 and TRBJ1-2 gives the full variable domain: EAGVTQSPTHLIKTRGQQATLRCSPISGHTSVYWYQQALGLGLQFLLWYDEGEERNRGNFPPRFSGRQFPNYSSELNVNALELEDSALYLCASSLVRPDNYGYTFGSGTRLTVV.

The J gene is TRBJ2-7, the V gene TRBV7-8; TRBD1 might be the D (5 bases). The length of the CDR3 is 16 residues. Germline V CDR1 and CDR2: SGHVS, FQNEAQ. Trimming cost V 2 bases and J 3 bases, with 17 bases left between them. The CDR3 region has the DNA TGTGCCAGCAGCTTACTCGGTGGCAGGGCGAACTACGAGCAGTACTTC. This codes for CASSLLGGRANYEQYF. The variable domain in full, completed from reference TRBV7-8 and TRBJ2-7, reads GAGVSQSPRYKVAKRGQDVALRCDPISGHVSLFWYQQALGQGPEFLTYFQNEAQLDKSGLPSDRFFAERPEGSVSTLKIQRTQQEDSAVYLCASSLLGGRANYEQYFGPGTRLTVT.

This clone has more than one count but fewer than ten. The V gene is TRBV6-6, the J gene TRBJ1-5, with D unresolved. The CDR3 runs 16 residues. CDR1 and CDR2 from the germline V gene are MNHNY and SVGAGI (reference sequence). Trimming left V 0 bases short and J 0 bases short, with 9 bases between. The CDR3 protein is CASSYSTDYSNQPQHF. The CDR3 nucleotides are TGTGCCAGCAGTTACTCAACAGACTATAGCAATCAGCCCCAGCATTTT.

The DNA for the CDR3 is TGTGCCAGCTCCCCTAGGGGGACAGGATATAGCAATCAGCCCCAGCATTTT. It yields the protein CASSPRGTGYSNQPQHF. The J gene is TRBJ1-5, the V gene TRBV18; TRBD1 matches 8 bases. This CDR3 has 17 residues. The V gene's germline CDR1 is KGHSH and CDR2 LQKENI. V shed 6 bases, J shed 0 bases, and the junction held 10 bases outside the gene matches.

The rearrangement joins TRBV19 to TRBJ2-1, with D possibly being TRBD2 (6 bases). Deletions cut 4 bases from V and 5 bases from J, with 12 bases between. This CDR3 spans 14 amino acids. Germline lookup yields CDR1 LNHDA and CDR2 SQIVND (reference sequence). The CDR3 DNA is TGTGCCAGTAGTACTGCCGGGGGAAACAATGAGCAGTTCTTC. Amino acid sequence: CASSTAGGNNEQFF.

CDR3 protein: CASTGGPGANVLTF. CDR3 in DNA: TGTGCCAGTACGGGGGGCCCTGGGGCCAACGTCCTGACTTTC. This rearrangement joins TRBV19 to TRBJ2-6; D might be TRBD2 (7 bases). Deletions cut 7 bases from V and 2 bases from J, with 9 bases between. Germline loops: CDR1 LNHDA, CDR2 SQIVND (reference sequence). This CDR3 is built from 14 residues.

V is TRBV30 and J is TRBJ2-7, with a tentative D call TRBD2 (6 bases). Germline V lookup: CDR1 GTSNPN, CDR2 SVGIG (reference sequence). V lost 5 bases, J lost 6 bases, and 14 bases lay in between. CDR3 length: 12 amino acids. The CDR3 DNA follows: TGTGCCTGGGGACGAGGAGGGCCCGAGCAGTACTTC. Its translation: CAWGRGGPEQYF.

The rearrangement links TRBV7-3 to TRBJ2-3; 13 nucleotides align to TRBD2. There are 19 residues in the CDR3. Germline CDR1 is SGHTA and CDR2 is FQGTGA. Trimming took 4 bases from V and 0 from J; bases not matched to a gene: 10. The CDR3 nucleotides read TGTGCCAGCAGCTCCTTTCCGGGACTAGCGGGGATAAGCACAGATACGCAGTATTTT. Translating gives CASSSFPGLAGISTDTQYF.